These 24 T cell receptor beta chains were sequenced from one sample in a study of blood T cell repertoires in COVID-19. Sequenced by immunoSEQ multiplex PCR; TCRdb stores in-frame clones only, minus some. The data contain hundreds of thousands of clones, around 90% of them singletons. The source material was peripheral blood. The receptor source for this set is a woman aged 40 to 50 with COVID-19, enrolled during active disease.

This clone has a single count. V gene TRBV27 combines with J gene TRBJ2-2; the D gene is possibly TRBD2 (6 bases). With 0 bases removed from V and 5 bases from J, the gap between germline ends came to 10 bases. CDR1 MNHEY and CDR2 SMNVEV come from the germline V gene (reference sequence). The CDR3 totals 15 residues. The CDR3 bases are TGTGCCAGCAGTTTATCTTCCGCGGGGACCGGGGAGCTGTTTTTT. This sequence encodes CASSLSSAGTGELFF.

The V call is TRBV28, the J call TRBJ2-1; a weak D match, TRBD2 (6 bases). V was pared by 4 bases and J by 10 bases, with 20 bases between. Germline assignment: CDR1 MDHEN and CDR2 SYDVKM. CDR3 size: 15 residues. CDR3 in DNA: TGTGCCAGCAGTTCCGCCGGGACTGACTATTTCGAGCAGTTCTTC. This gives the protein CASSSAGTDYFEQFF.

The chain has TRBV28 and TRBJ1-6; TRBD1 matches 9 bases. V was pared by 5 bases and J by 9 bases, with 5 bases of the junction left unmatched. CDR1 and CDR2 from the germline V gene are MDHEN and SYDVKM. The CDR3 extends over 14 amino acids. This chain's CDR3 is CASSPRDRVSPLHF. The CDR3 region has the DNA TGTGCCAGCAGTCCTCGGGACAGGGTTTCACCCCTCCACTTT.

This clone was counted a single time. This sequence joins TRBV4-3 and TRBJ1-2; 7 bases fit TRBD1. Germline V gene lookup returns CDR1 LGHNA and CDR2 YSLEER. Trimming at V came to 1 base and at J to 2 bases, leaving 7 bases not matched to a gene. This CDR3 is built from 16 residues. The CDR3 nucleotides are TGCGCCAGCAGCCAAGGACGGGACAGAACCAACTATGGCTACACCTTC. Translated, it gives CASSQGRDRTNYGYTF.

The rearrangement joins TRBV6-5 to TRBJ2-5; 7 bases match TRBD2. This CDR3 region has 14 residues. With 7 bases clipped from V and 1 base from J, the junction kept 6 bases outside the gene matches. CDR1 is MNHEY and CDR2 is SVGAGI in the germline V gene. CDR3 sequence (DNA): TGTGCCAGCAAGCTAGCGGTAATCCAAGAGACCCAGTACTTC. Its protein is CASKLAVIQETQYF.

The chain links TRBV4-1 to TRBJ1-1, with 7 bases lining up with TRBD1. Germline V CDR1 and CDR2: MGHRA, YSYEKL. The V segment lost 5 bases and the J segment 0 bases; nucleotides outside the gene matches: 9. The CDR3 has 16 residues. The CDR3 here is CASSYRDSRMNTEAFF. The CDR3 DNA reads TGCGCCAGCAGCTACCGGGACAGCCGCATGAACACTGAAGCTTTCTTT.

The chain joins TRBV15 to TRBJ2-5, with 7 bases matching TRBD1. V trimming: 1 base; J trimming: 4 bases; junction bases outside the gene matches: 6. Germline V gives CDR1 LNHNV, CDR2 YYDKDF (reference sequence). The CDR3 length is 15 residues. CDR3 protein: CATSRGGRQGETQYF. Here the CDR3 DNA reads TGTGCCACCAGCAGAGGGGGGCGACAGGGAGAGACCCAGTACTTC.

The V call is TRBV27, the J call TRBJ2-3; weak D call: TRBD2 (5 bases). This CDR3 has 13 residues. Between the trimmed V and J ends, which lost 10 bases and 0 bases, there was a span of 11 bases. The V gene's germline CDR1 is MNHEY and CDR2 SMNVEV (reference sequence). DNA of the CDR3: TGTGCCACCACGGGGTTTAGCACAGATACGCAGTATTTT. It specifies CATTGFSTDTQYF.

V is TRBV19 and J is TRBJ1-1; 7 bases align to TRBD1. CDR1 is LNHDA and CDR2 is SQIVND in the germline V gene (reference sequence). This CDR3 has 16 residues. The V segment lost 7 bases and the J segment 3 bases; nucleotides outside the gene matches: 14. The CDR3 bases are TGTGCCAGTACCTACCAGTTGCAGGGGGTGGACACTGAAGCTTTCTTT. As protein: CASTYQLQGVDTEAFF.

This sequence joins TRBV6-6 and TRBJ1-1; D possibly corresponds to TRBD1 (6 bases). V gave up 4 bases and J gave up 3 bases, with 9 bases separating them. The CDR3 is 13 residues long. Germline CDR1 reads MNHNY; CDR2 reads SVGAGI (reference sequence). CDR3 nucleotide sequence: TGTGCCAGCAGTTTGTCAGGGGACACTGAAGCTTTCTTT. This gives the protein CASSLSGDTEAFF.

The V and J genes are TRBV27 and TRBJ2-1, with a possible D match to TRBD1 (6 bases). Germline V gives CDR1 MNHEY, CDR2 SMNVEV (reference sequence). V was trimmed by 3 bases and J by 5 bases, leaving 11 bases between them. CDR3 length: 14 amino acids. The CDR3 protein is CASSLRQADNEQFF. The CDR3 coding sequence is TGTGCCAGCAGTTTGAGACAGGCCGACAATGAGCAGTTCTTC.

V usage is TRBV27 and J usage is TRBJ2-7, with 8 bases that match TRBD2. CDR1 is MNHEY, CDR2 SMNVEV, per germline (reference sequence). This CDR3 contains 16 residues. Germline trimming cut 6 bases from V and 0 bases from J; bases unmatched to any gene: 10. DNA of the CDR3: TGTGCCAGCAGCCCGGATAGCGGGACCCCCTCCTACGAGCAGTACTTC. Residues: CASSPDSGTPSYEQYF.

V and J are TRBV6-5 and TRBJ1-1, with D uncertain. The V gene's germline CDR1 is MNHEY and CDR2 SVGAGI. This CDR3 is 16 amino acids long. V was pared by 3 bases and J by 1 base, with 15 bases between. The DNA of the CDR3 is TGTGCCAGCAGTTATTTTGCCGGGTCCGGGAACACTGAAGCTTTCTTT. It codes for CASSYFAGSGNTEAFF.

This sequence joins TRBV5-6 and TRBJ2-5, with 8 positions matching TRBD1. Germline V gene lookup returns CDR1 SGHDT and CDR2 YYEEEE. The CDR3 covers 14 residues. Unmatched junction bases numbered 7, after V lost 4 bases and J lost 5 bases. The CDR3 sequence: CASSPDRGSETQYF. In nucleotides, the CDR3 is TGTGCCAGCAGCCCAGACAGGGGCTCGGAGACCCAGTACTTC. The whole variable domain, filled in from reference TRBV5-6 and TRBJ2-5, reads DAGVTQSPTHLIKTRGQQVTLRCSPKSGHDTVSWYQQALGQGPQFIFQYYEEEERQRGNFPDRFSGHQFPNYSSELNVNALLLGDSALYLCASSPDRGSETQYFGPGTRLLVL.

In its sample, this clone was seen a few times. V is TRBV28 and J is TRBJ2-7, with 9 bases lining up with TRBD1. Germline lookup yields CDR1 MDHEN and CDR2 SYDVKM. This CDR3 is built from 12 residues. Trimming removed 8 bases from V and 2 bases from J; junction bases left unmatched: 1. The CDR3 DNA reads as TGTGCCAGCGGGACAGGGACCTACGAGCAGTACTTC. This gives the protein CASGTGTYEQYF. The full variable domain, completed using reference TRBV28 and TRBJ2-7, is DVKVTQSSRYLVKRTGEKVFLECVQDMDHENMFWYRQDPGLGLRLIYFSYDVKMKEKGDIPEGYSVSREKKERFSLILESASTNQTSMYLCASGTGTYEQYFGPGTRLTVT.

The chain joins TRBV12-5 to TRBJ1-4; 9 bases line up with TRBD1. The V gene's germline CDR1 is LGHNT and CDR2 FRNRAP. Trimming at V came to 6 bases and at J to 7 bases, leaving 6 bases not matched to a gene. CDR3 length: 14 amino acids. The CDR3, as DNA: TGTGCTAGTGGCACACAGGGGGCTGCTGAAAAACTGTTTTTT. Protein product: CASGTQGAAEKLFF. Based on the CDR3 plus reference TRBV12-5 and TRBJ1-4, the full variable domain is DARVTQTPRHKVTEMGQEVTMRCQPILGHNTVFWYRQTMMQGLELLAYFRNRAPLDDSGMPKDRFSAEMPDATLATLKIQPSEPRDSAVYFCASGTQGAAEKLFFGSGTQLSVL.

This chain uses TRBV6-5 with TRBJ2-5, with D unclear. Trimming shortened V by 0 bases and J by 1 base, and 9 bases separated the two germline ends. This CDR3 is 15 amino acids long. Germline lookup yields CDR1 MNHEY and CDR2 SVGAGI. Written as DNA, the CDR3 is TGTGCCAGCAGTTACTCGCCAGGCCTCCAAGAGACCCAGTACTTC. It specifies CASSYSPGLQETQYF.

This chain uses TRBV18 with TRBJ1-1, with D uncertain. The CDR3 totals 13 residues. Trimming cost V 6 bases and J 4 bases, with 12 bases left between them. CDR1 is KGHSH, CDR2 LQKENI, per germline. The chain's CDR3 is CASSRRVPTEAFF. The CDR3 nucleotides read TGTGCCAGCTCCCGACGGGTTCCCACTGAAGCTTTCTTT.

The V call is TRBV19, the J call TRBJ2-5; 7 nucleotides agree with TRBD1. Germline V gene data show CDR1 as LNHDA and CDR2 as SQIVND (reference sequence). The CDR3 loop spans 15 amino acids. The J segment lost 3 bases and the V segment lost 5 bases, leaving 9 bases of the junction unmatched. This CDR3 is CASSGAGTAEETQYF. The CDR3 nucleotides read TGTGCCAGTAGTGGCGCCGGGACAGCCGAAGAGACCCAGTACTTC.

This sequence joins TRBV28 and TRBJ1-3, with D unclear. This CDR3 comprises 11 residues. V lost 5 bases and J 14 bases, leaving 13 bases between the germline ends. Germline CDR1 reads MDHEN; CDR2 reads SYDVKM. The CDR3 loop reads CASSSPTRVYF. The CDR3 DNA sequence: TGTGCCAGCAGTAGCCCCACCCGGGTATATTTT.

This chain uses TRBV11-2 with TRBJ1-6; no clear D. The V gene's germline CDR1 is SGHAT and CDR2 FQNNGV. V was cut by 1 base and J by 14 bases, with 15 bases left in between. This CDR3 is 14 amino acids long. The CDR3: CASSLGAAPRTLHF. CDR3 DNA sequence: TGTGCCAGCAGCTTAGGCGCAGCTCCTAGGACCCTCCACTTT.

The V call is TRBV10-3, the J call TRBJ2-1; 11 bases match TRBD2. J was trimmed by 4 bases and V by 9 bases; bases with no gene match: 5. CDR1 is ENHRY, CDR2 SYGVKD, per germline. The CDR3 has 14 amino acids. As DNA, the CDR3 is TGTGCCATTACTAGCGGGAGTGGGTACAATGAGCAGTTCTTC. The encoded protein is CAITSGSGYNEQFF.

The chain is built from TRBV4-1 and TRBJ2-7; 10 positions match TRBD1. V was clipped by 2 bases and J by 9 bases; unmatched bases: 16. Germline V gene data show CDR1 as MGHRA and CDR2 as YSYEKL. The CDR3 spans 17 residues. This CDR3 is CASSQPDRDRGLLGQYF. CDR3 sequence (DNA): TGCGCCAGCAGCCAACCGGACCGGGACAGGGGTCTCTTAGGGCAGTACTTC.

CDR3 in DNA: TGTGCCAGCAGGACCCAGGGGGAGACCCAGTACTTC. Encoded protein: CASRTQGETQYF. V gene TRBV28 combines with J gene TRBJ2-5; TRBD1 is a possible D gene (6 bases). CDR3 length: 12 amino acids. The germline gives CDR1 MDHEN, CDR2 SYDVKM. V gave up 6 bases and J gave up 5 bases, with 10 bases separating them.